This TCR beta chain was obtained from a study of identical twins' blood T cells. Trimming shortened V by 4 bases and J by 2 bases, and 16 bases separated the two germline ends. The CDR3 length is 15 residues. Germline V gene sequence: CDR1 SQVTM, CDR2 ANQGSEA. Regarding the study as a whole: Twins shared more top CDR3 clonotypes than unrelated donors did.

TCRdb processed the 5' RACE reads anew with MiXCR; each CDR3 protein has one entry. The table has fewer than 450,000 distinct CDR3 sequences, about 28% seen once. Concerning this clonotype itself: Its antigen remains unidentified.

The chain combines TRBV29-1 with TRBJ2-3; D unresolved. The material sequenced was PBMCs. This sequence was found in a woman between 18 and 55 years old in good health. The CDR3 DNA reads as TGCAGCGTTGGCCGTTTGGGTGTTTTCACAGATACGCAGTATTTT. Its protein product is CSVGRLGVFTDTQYF.